Detailed here is one T cell receptor (beta chain). These data belong to a study of control samples from healthy donors and cancer patients. Using immunoSEQ multiplex PCR, the repertoire was profiled, and TCRdb retains in-frame clones only, with some absent. This table holds about 63,000 clones, roughly 85% found once. The germline V gene has CDR1 MDHEN and CDR2 SYDVKM. The V gene lost 6 bases and the J gene lost 2 bases, with 11 bases spanning the gap. This CDR3 region has 14 residues. Sequenced: blood. The origin of this receptor is a man aged 35-49 years in good health. The J gene is TRBJ1-3, the V gene TRBV28, with D unresolved. The CDR3 loop is CASSRERAGNTIYF. DNA of the CDR3: TGTGCCAGCAGCCGAGAACGGGCTGGAAACACCATATATTTT.